These 18 T cell receptor beta chains originate from one sample sequenced in a study of shared clonotypes between healthy human individuals. Naive-designated CD8 cells lacked CD45RO, were positively enriched for CCR7, and omitted terminally differentiated effector memory CD45RA+ cells. Data came from immunoSEQ multiplex PCR; TCRdb stores just in-frame clones and leaves some out. This sample has hundreds of thousands of clones, with roughly 96% found just once. The source material was naive CD8+ T cells sorted from blood. The receptors shown here come from a woman aged 25 to 39 in good health.

Comment on this clone: Other nucleotide sequences from this sample produce the same CDR3. This chain links TRBV6-1 with TRBJ2-7; TRBD2 agrees at 9 bases. This CDR3 has 15 residues. Per the germline V gene, CDR1 is MNHNS and CDR2 is SASEGT. The V gene end was trimmed by 2 bases and the J gene end by 2 bases; junction bases not matched to a gene: 4. The CDR3 reads CASSESTSGTYEQYF. Written as DNA, the CDR3 is TGTGCCAGCAGTGAATCGACTAGCGGTACCTACGAGCAGTACTTC.

The chain combines TRBV19 with TRBJ2-4, with D tentatively TRBD2 (6 bases). Germline V gene sequence: CDR1 LNHDA, CDR2 SQIVND (reference sequence). The CDR3 extends over 15 amino acids. Trimming pared 5 bases from V and 0 bases from J, leaving 11 bases between. The CDR3 DNA follows: TGTGCCAGTAGTCGGGACTCTCTAGCCAAAAACATTCAGTACTTC. This gives the protein CASSRDSLAKNIQYF.

V and J are TRBV18 and TRBJ2-7; 7 nucleotides line up with TRBD2. This CDR3 comprises 15 residues. J was trimmed by 7 bases and V by 3 bases; bases with no gene match: 12. In germline, CDR1 is KGHSH, CDR2 LQKENI. The CDR3 nucleotides are TGTGCCAGCTCACCCCGGGACGGGGGGTCGGGGGAGCAGTACTTC. It is translated as CASSPRDGGSGEQYF.

CDR3 residues: CASSLGVGGSGEYQETQYF. Written as DNA, the CDR3 is TGTGCCAGCAGCTTGGGAGTAGGAGGTAGCGGGGAGTACCAAGAGACCCAGTACTTC. The chain uses TRBV5-8 and TRBJ2-5; TRBD2 matches 8 bases. CDR3 length: 19 amino acids. The V gene end was trimmed by 0 bases and the J gene end by 0 bases; junction bases not matched to a gene: 13. CDR1 SGHTS and CDR2 YDEGEE come from the germline V gene.

In this sample, this clone turned up once. The chain recombines TRBV7-6 with TRBJ2-1; 8 bases are a match to TRBD2. CDR1 is SGHVS, CDR2 FNYEAQ, per germline. With V trimmed by 1 base and J by 10 bases, 6 bases remained unmatched. The CDR3 loop spans 14 amino acids. CDR3 coding DNA: TGTGCCAGCAGCTTAGTCGGGGCGGGAGGCGAGCAGTTCTTC. Its translation is CASSLVGAGGEQFF.

The chain recombines TRBV29-1 with TRBJ1-1; weak D call: TRBD1 (5 bases). CDR1 and CDR2 (germline): SQVTM, ANQGSEA. The CDR3 spans 15 residues. V lost 1 base and J lost 4, with 16 bases in between. The CDR3 protein is CSVEVLNHRSTEAFF. In nucleotides, the CDR3 is TGCAGCGTTGAAGTCCTGAATCACAGGAGCACTGAAGCTTTCTTT.

As concerns this clone: The same CDR3 also results from other DNA sequences found in this sample. The CDR3 here is CASSSDRGRTEAFF. For the CDR3, the DNA is TGTGCCAGCAGTTCCGACAGGGGTAGGACTGAAGCTTTCTTT. V gene TRBV27 combines with J gene TRBJ1-1; TRBD1 agrees at 8 bases. The germline V gene has CDR1 MNHEY and CDR2 SMNVEV (reference sequence). V shed 4 bases and J 5 bases; nucleotides not matched to a gene: 6. The CDR3 has 14 amino acids.

V and J are TRBV28 and TRBJ2-1; weak D call: TRBD2 (6 bases). Trimming took 10 bases from V and 8 from J, leaving 18 bases between them. The CDR3 totals 13 residues. Germline V CDR1 and CDR2: MDHEN, SYDVKM. CDR3 bases: TGTGCCACCACCGGAGGGAGGCTCGATGAGCAGTTCTTC. Translating it yields CATTGGRLDEQFF. Filled out from reference TRBV28 and TRBJ2-1, the complete variable domain reads DVKVTQSSRYLVKRTGEKVFLECVQDMDHENMFWYRQDPGLGLRLIYFSYDVKMKEKGDIPEGYSVSREKKERFSLILESASTNQTSMYLCATTGGRLDEQFFGPGTRLTVL.

The V and J genes are TRBV15 and TRBJ2-2; D call uncertain. V was pared by 0 bases and J by 6 bases, with 8 bases between. There are 14 residues in the CDR3. Germline V CDR1 and CDR2: LNHNV, YYDKDF (reference sequence). The CDR3 DNA reads as TGTGCCACCAGCAGAGATTCCCGGGCCGGGGAGCTGTTTTTT. Translated: CATSRDSRAGELFF.

The V gene is TRBV28, the J gene TRBJ1-4; 9 nucleotides align to TRBD1. Germline V CDR1 and CDR2: MDHEN, SYDVKM. The CDR3 length is 18 residues. V was clipped by 6 bases and J by 8 bases; unmatched bases: 19. Here the CDR3 reads CASRDSGTGNSASEKLFF. The CDR3 DNA follows: TGTGCCAGCAGGGATTCCGGGACAGGGAACTCGGCGTCCGAAAAACTGTTTTTT.

J is TRBJ2-7 and V is TRBV7-9, with D maybe TRBD1 (6 bases). Trimming left V 5 bases short and J 7 bases short, with 9 bases between. Germline CDR1 and CDR2: SEHNR and FQNEAQ (reference sequence). CDR3 length: 11 residues. The CDR3 nucleotides read TGTGCCAGCAGCACAGGGCTTGAGCAGTACTTC. The encoded protein is CASSTGLEQYF.

The rearrangement joins TRBV11-2 to TRBJ2-7, with D perhaps TRBD1 (6 bases). This CDR3 has 14 amino acids. V was clipped by 3 bases and J by 6 bases, with 15 bases between them. The V gene's germline CDR1 is SGHAT and CDR2 FQNNGV. The CDR3 loop reads CASSFGQFKLEQYF. In nucleotides, the CDR3 is TGTGCCAGCAGCTTTGGACAGTTCAAGCTCGAGCAGTACTTC.

About this clone itself: The junction departs from germline at one end; a sequencing error may be responsible. The genes are TRBV7-9 and TRBJ2-7; 11 bases are a match to TRBD2. This CDR3 comprises 12 residues. The V gene's germline CDR1 is SEHNR and CDR2 FQNEAQ (reference sequence). CDR3 sequence: CASSLAGGLKYF. Here the CDR3 DNA reads TGTGCCAGCAGCCTAGCGGGAGGCCTTAAGTACTTC.

The chain carries TRBV7-6 and TRBJ2-1, with TRBD1 matching over 10 bases. After removal of 5 bases from V and 6 bases from J, the junction contained 7 bases not matched to a gene. This CDR3 comprises 15 residues. The germline gives CDR1 SGHVS, CDR2 FNYEAQ. CDR3 loop: CASSKTGGIGNEQFF. The CDR3 region has the DNA TGTGCCAGCAGCAAGACAGGGGGCATTGGCAATGAGCAGTTCTTC. Together with reference TRBV7-6 and TRBJ2-1, the CDR3 gives the full variable domain: GAGVSQSPRYKVTKRGQDVALRCDPISGHVSLYWYRQALGQGPEFLTYFNYEAQQDKSGLPNDRFSAERPEGSISTLTIQRTEQRDSAMYRCASSKTGGIGNEQFFGPGTRLTVL.

This rearrangement joins TRBV7-8 to TRBJ1-3; the match to TRBD1 covers 8 bases. Germline V gene lookup returns CDR1 SGHVS and CDR2 FQNEAQ. There are 16 residues in the CDR3. The J segment lost 4 bases and the V segment lost 3 bases, leaving 8 bases of the junction unmatched. The CDR3 DNA reads TGTGCCAGCAGCTTGACGACAGGGGCCTCAGGAAACACCATATATTTT. This codes for CASSLTTGASGNTIYF.

Note on this clone: The sample holds other DNA sequences that translate to the same CDR3. This rearrangement joins TRBV28 to TRBJ1-1; no clear D gene. From germline, CDR1 is MDHEN and CDR2 SYDVKM. The CDR3 has 13 amino acids. V lost 2 bases and J lost 1, with 5 bases in between. For the CDR3, the DNA is TGTGCCAGCAGTTTAGGTTGGAACACTGAAGCTTTCTTT. Translated, it gives CASSLGWNTEAFF.

The chain employs TRBV29-1 and TRBJ1-2, with D maybe TRBD1 (5 bases). Germline V gene sequence: CDR1 SQVTM, CDR2 ANQGSEA. Trimming left V 1 base short and J 7 bases short, with 16 bases between. The CDR3 is made up of 14 amino acids. CDR3 sequence reads: CSVEVQAQGSGYTF. For the CDR3, the DNA is TGCAGCGTTGAAGTTCAGGCCCAGGGATCTGGCTACACCTTC. Full variable domain (missing parts from reference TRBV29-1 and TRBJ1-2): SAVISQKPSRDICQRGTSLTIQCQVDSQVTMMFWYRQQPGQSLTLIATANQGSEATYESGFVIDKFPISRPNLTFSTLTVSNMSPEDSSIYLCSVEVQAQGSGYTFGSGTRLTVV.

This rearrangement joins TRBV4-1 to TRBJ2-7, with a possible D match to TRBD1 (5 bases). The CDR3 has 15 amino acids. CDR1 and CDR2 (germline): MGHRA, YSYEKL. The ends were cut back, 0 bases at V and 3 bases at J, with 12 bases in the middle. In DNA form, the CDR3 reads TGCGCCAGCAGCCAAGAGGCCAGGGTCGGCTACGAGCAGTACTTC. Amino acids: CASSQEARVGYEQYF.